The 28 T cell receptor beta chains reported below all come from one sample, sequenced in a study of T-cell reconstitution after alpha-beta-depleted transplantation in children. These receptors' antigens are unknown. Notes on the study in general: Once a year had passed after transplant, T-cell counts and diversity came mostly from newly produced T cells.

It was with unique molecular identifiers that the TCRbeta library was prepared. TCRdb processed the PCR reads anew with MiXCR; each CDR3 protein has one entry. The sample shows about 300,000 distinct CDR3 sequences, just over 7.5% of them seen only once. Material: peripheral blood, obtained 360 days after TCRalphabeta/CD19-depleted stem cell transplant. These receptors all stem from a female patient aged 2-9 years who had a stem cell transplant for Fanconi anemia, so the T cells may come from the graft donor.

The sample holds many counts of this clonotype. The CDR3 sequence: CASSRPRQGTGELFF. The CDR3 bases are TGTGCCAGCAGTCGTCCTCGACAGGGCACCGGGGAGCTGTTTTTT. The chain couples TRBV28 to TRBJ2-2; TRBD1 agrees at 7 bases. Trimming at V came to 5 bases and at J to 4 bases, leaving 7 bases not matched to a gene. This CDR3 is built from 15 residues. CDR1 and CDR2 from the germline V gene are MDHEN and SYDVKM.

This clonotype occurred many times. The rearrangement links TRBV7-9 to TRBJ2-7; TRBD2 matches at 13 bases. CDR3 length equals 16 residues. Germline-derived CDR1 and CDR2 are SEHNR and FQNEAQ (reference sequence). Losses at the gene ends were 2 bases for V and 3 bases for J; bases not matched to a gene: 4. Written as DNA, the CDR3 is TGTGCCAGCAGCTTAAGGACTAGCGGGAGCCGCTACGAGCAGTACTTC. Translated: CASSLRTSGSRYEQYF.

This clonotype was seen repeatedly, ten times or more. The chain links TRBV5-1 to TRBJ2-3; D unresolved. From germline, CDR1 is SGHRS and CDR2 YFSETQ. CDR3 length: 14 amino acids. Trimming stripped 1 base from V and 6 bases from J, with 12 bases between. CDR3 in amino acids: CASSLTQKGDTQYF. CDR3 bases: TGCGCCAGCAGCTTGACCCAGAAAGGCGATACGCAGTATTTT.

This clonotype was counted ten times or more. The chain joins TRBV20-1 to TRBJ2-5; 8 nucleotides match TRBD2. This CDR3 is 16 amino acids long. V gave up 5 bases and J gave up 5 bases; unmatched junction bases: 16. Germline lookup yields CDR1 DFQATT and CDR2 SNEGSKA (reference sequence). The CDR3 region has the DNA TGCAGTGCTCCTTCCCCCCGGGGGGGCCTGGGGGAGACCCAGTACTTC. Translated, it gives CSAPSPRGGLGETQYF.

This clonotype has ten or more counts. The chain is built from TRBV5-1 and TRBJ2-1; TRBD2 matches at 10 bases. CDR1 is SGHRS, CDR2 YFSETQ, per germline. The J segment lost 5 bases and the V segment lost 1 base, leaving 6 bases of the junction unmatched. CDR3 length: 16 amino acids. The CDR3 region has the DNA TGCGCCAGCAGCTTGTGGCTAGCGGGAGTAAACAATGAGCAGTTCTTC. It yields the protein CASSLWLAGVNNEQFF. The whole variable domain, filled in from reference TRBV5-1 and TRBJ2-1, reads KAGVTQTPRYLIKTRGQQVTLSCSPISGHRSVSWYQQTPGQGLQFLFEYFSETQRNKGNFPGRFSGRQFSNSRSEMNVSTLELGDSALYLCASSLWLAGVNNEQFFGPGTRLTVL.

This clonotype was picked up many times. The genes are TRBV5-1 and TRBJ2-7; TRBD1 is a possible D gene (6 bases). V lost 2 bases and J 2 bases, leaving 20 bases between the germline ends. Looked up from germline, CDR1 is SGHRS and CDR2 is YFSETQ. The CDR3 runs 17 residues. As DNA, the CDR3 is TGCGCCAGCAGCTTAGTTCCAACAGGGAATTCTCCCTACGAGCAGTACTTC. Its protein is CASSLVPTGNSPYEQYF.

The rearrangement links TRBV7-6 to TRBJ2-7; D possibly corresponds to TRBD1 (7 bases). Germline values: CDR1 SGHVS, CDR2 FNYEAQ. There are 18 residues in the CDR3. Trimming pared 0 bases from V and 2 bases from J, leaving 20 bases between. The CDR3 sequence: CASSLALGGRGEAYEQYF. The CDR3 coding sequence is TGTGCCAGCAGCTTAGCGCTCGGTGGCAGGGGGGAGGCCTACGAGCAGTACTTC.

The DNA for the CDR3 is TGCAGTGCTAGGGGGAGCAATCAGCCCCAGCATTTT. Amino acid sequence: CSARGSNQPQHF. J is TRBJ1-5 and V is TRBV20-1; no clear D gene. The CDR3 is 12 amino acids. Between the trimmed V and J ends, which lost 3 bases and 1 base, there was a span of 4 bases. CDR1 DFQATT and CDR2 SNEGSKA come from the germline V gene (reference sequence).

This clonotype has more than one count but fewer than ten. This sequence joins TRBV12-3 or TRBV12-4 and TRBJ2-3; 8 bases align to TRBD2. The length of the CDR3 is 13 residues. V was clipped by 8 bases and J by 4 bases; unmatched bases: 5. The CDR3 sequence: CASPGGGPDTQYF. Written as DNA, the CDR3 is TGTGCCAGCCCGGGGGGGGGACCAGATACGCAGTATTTT.

The gene calls are TRBV10-3 and TRBJ2-3; D call uncertain. Germline V CDR1 and CDR2: ENHRY, SYGVKD. The CDR3 length is 18 residues. The CDR3 coding sequence is TGTACCTTCAGTTTAGTCGTTGGCAGCGCACCGATCACAGATACGCAGTATTTT. It translates to CTFSLVVGSAPITDTQYF.

This clonotype has more than one count but fewer than ten. The chain recombines TRBV2 with TRBJ2-1, with D possibly being TRBD1 (6 bases). The V gene lost 7 bases and the J gene lost 0 bases, with 13 bases spanning the gap. Germline V gene data show CDR1 as SNHLY and CDR2 as FYNNEI. This CDR3 has 15 residues. The CDR3 sequence: CASKRTESSYNEQFF. CDR3 DNA: TGTGCCAGCAAGAGGACAGAAAGCTCCTACAATGAGCAGTTCTTC.

This clonotype appeared many times. The gene calls are TRBV12-3 or TRBV12-4 and TRBJ2-3, with 13 bases lining up with TRBD2. V shed 0 bases and J 3 bases; nucleotides not matched to a gene: 12. This CDR3 region has 20 residues. CDR3: CASSLATSGRAAFRTDTQYF. CDR3 coding DNA: TGTGCCAGCAGTTTAGCTACTAGCGGGAGGGCGGCTTTCCGTACAGATACGCAGTATTTT.

The chain combines TRBV7-9 with TRBJ2-7; D perhaps matches TRBD2 (6 bases). In germline, CDR1 is SEHNR, CDR2 FQNEAQ (reference sequence). The CDR3 length is 16 residues. Trimming shortened V by 8 bases and J by 2 bases, and 22 bases separated the two germline ends. The CDR3 nucleotides read TGTGCCAGCCAAGAATCAACCCTGGGAGGTACCTACGAGCAGTACTTC. Protein sequence: CASQESTLGGTYEQYF.

This clonotype came up many times. This sequence joins TRBV20-1 and TRBJ2-1; 12 bases match TRBD2. After removal of 6 bases from V and 9 bases from J, the junction contained 9 bases not matched to a gene. Looked up from germline, CDR1 is DFQATT and CDR2 is SNEGSKA (reference sequence). The CDR3 consists of 14 residues. CDR3: CSAPGLAGNGEQFF. The CDR3 DNA follows: TGCAGTGCCCCCGGACTAGCGGGGAACGGTGAGCAGTTCTTC.

In its sample, this clonotype was seen a few times. One end of the junction varies from germline; a read error may be responsible. The chain uses TRBV27 and TRBJ1-1; D ambiguous. Per the germline V gene, CDR1 is MNHEY and CDR2 is SMNVEV (reference sequence). CDR3 length: 15 residues. The CDR3 protein is CTSSLFPSTNTEAFF. In DNA, the CDR3 is TGCACCAGCAGTTTATTCCCTAGTACGAACACTGAAGCTTTCTTT.

This clonotype was observed at least ten times. This chain connects TRBV12-3 or TRBV12-4 to TRBJ2-2, with D perhaps matching TRBD1 (6 bases). V gave up 4 bases and J gave up 8 bases, with 8 bases separating them. This CDR3 contains 12 residues. The CDR3 sequence: CASSWDKGELFF. The CDR3, as DNA: TGTGCCAGCAGTTGGGACAAGGGGGAGCTGTTTTTT.

The chain employs TRBV27 and TRBJ2-2; 8 bases fit TRBD1. Germline V gene lookup returns CDR1 MNHEY and CDR2 SMNVEV (reference sequence). The ends lost 0 bases at V and 3 bases at J; junction bases unmatched: 18. This CDR3 has 21 amino acids. The CDR3 bases are TGTGCCAGCAGTTTATCCGCCCTGGGTATTCGGACAGGGATGGACACCGGGGAGCTGTTTTTT. It is translated as CASSLSALGIRTGMDTGELFF.

This clonotype was seen at least ten times. The genes are TRBV7-2 and TRBJ2-1; no clear D gene. The length of the CDR3 is 13 residues. V was trimmed by 3 bases and J by 9 bases, leaving 12 bases between them. The V gene's germline CDR1 is SGHTA and CDR2 FQGNSA. CDR3 region: CASSFSTLGEQFF. The CDR3 coding sequence is TGTGCCAGCAGCTTCAGTACCTTAGGTGAGCAGTTCTTC.

CDR3 protein: CAWSPGLAGPGQYF. CDR3 in DNA: TGTGCCTGGAGTCCGGGACTAGCGGGACCGGGGCAGTACTTC. V is TRBV30 and J is TRBJ2-7; TRBD2 matches at 13 bases. Germline trimming cut 2 bases from V and 9 bases from J; bases unmatched to any gene: 7. The CDR3 totals 14 residues. Germline assignment: CDR1 GTSNPN and CDR2 SVGIG (reference sequence). Full variable domain (remainder filled in from reference TRBV30 and TRBJ2-7): SQTIHQWPATLVQPVGSPLSLECTVEGTSNPNLYWYRQAAGRGLQLLFYSVGIGQISSEVPQNLSASRPQDRQFILSSKKLLLSDSGFYLCAWSPGLAGPGQYFGPGTRLTVT.

This clonotype was observed a handful of times. The chain employs TRBV4-1 and TRBJ1-5, with D unresolved. This CDR3 is built from 13 residues. The germline CDR1 and CDR2 sequences are MGHRA and YSYEKL. With 0 bases removed from V and 7 bases from J, the gap between germline ends came to 7 bases. CDR3 sequence reads: CASSQEGDQPQHF. CDR3 bases: TGCGCCAGCAGCCAAGAGGGAGACCAGCCCCAGCATTTT.

V gene TRBV2 combines with J gene TRBJ2-1; the match to TRBD1 covers 9 bases. CDR1 is SNHLY and CDR2 is FYNNEI in the germline V gene. CDR3 length: 16 amino acids. The V gene end was trimmed by 6 bases and the J gene end by 6 bases; junction bases not matched to a gene: 12. CDR3 bases: TGTGCCAGCAGCGAGAGGACAGGGGCGATAATCAATGAGCAGTTCTTC. This translates into CASSERTGAIINEQFF.

This clonotype was detected ten times or more. The chain uses TRBV4-3 and TRBJ2-7; 9 bases map to TRBD1. The V gene end was trimmed by 1 base and the J gene end by 4 bases; junction bases not matched to a gene: 5. Germline V gives CDR1 LGHNA, CDR2 YSLEER. The CDR3 is 15 amino acids. The chain's CDR3 is CASSQGQGGVYEQYF. The CDR3 DNA reads TGCGCCAGCAGCCAAGGACAGGGGGGGGTGTACGAGCAGTACTTC.

This clonotype came up many times. The V gene is TRBV12-3 or TRBV12-4, the J gene TRBJ1-2; TRBD1 matches at 7 bases. The CDR3 has 13 residues. The V and J ends lost 6 bases and 6 bases, in that order; junction bases with no gene match: 7. CDR3 sequence (DNA): TGTGCCAGCAGCCCCGACAGGGAGAATGGCTACACCTTC. Protein: CASSPDRENGYTF.

This clonotype was counted ten times or more. The rearrangement joins TRBV3-1 to TRBJ2-1, with 10 bases matching TRBD2. Germline trimming cut 6 bases from V and 8 bases from J; bases unmatched to any gene: 4. Germline V CDR1 and CDR2: LGHDT, YNNKEL (reference sequence). This CDR3 region has 13 residues. The CDR3 protein is CASSPSGGHEQFF. The CDR3 DNA follows: TGTGCCAGCAGTCCTAGCGGGGGACATGAGCAGTTCTTC.

This clonotype was detected many times. The genes are TRBV7-9 and TRBJ2-3, with TRBD1 matching over 12 bases. The CDR3 length is 16 residues. With 3 bases clipped from V and 6 bases from J, the junction kept 7 bases outside the gene matches. Germline CDR1 reads SEHNR; CDR2 reads FQNEAQ (reference sequence). CDR3 bases: TGTGCCAGCAGCTTGACCGGGACAGGGGGCGTGGATACGCAGTATTTT. Translation: CASSLTGTGGVDTQYF.

This chain connects TRBV20-1 to TRBJ1-1, with TRBD1 matching 7 bases. CDR3 length equals 16 residues. V lost 0 bases, J lost 1 base, and 8 bases stayed unmatched. The germline V gene has CDR1 DFQATT and CDR2 SNEGSKA (reference sequence). The CDR3 nucleotides are TGCAGTGCTAGAGATGTGGTTAACAGGGGGAACACTGAAGCTTTCTTT. Translation gives CSARDVVNRGNTEAFF.

This chain's CDR3 is CSASGGKPQHF. The DNA for the CDR3 is TGCAGTGCTAGCGGGGGTAAGCCCCAGCATTTT. The gene calls are TRBV20-1 and TRBJ1-5, with D possibly being TRBD1 (5 bases). Germline assignment: CDR1 DFQATT and CDR2 SNEGSKA (reference sequence). The ends were cut back, 3 bases at V and 8 bases at J, with 8 bases in the middle. CDR3 length equals 11 residues.

This clonotype showed up many times. The chain recombines TRBV20-1 with TRBJ2-3, with TRBD1 matching over 10 bases. The CDR3 extends over 13 amino acids. Germline V gene lookup returns CDR1 DFQATT and CDR2 SNEGSKA (reference sequence). V was pared by 7 bases and J by 6 bases, with 7 bases of the junction left unmatched. CDR3 DNA sequence: TGCAGTGTCAGGACAGGGGGGTGGGATACGCAGTATTTT. This gives the protein CSVRTGGWDTQYF.